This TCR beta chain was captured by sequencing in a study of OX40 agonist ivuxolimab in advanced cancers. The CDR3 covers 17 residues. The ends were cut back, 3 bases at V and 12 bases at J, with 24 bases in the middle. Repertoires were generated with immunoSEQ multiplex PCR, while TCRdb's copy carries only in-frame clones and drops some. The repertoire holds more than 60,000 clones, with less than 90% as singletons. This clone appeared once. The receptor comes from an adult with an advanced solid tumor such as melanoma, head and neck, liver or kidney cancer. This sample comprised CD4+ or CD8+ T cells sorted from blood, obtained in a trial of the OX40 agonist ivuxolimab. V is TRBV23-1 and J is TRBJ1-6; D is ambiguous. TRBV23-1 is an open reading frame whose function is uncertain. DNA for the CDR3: TGCGCCAGCAGTCATGACGTGAGCTGGTGCCCTGGTAAACCCCTCCACTTT. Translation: CASSHDVSWCPGKPLHF.